This T cell receptor (beta chain) was recorded in a study of control samples from healthy donors and cancer patients. Clones were sequenced by immunoSEQ multiplex PCR, and TCRdb holds only the in-frame ones, with some missing. The sample lists 95,000 to 150,000 clones; just under 90% were seen once. V was pared by 4 bases and J by 1 base, with 10 bases between. Germline values: CDR1 SGHNT, CDR2 YENEEA. CDR3 length: 14 residues. The sequencing sample was made of blood. The clonotype originates from a man aged 25-40 years in good health. The J gene is TRBJ1-1, the V gene TRBV11-3, with D hard to call. In DNA form, the CDR3 reads TGTGCCAGCAGCTCCTTGGGTTGGAACACTGAAGCTTTCTTT. Translated: CASSSLGWNTEAFF.